This T cell receptor beta chain is from a study of T cell responses to AZD1222 COVID-19 vaccine (TCRdb year 2021). Background on the whole study: AZD1222 recipients given second doses at about 4 weeks or at about 12 weeks were pooled, since spike-specific TCR depth and breadth were not found to differ between the two schedules. Enrollment into the trials was organized by age into subgroups of 18-55, 56-69 and 70-plus years, and those subgroups contained roughly 150, 30 and 60 TCR-sequenced participants, respectively. A total of more than 230 trial participants underwent TCR sequencing, of whom about 210 had received two doses of AZD1222 and 26 had received two doses of the MenACWY control vaccine.

Reading the label with the study, this specimen's time point is: baseline before first vaccination. Vaccinee samples came from UK trials COV001 and COV002, including a single-blind randomized controlled phase 2/3 trial of AZD1222 (ChAdOx1 nCoV-19) in healthy adults. For TCRbeta chain sequencing, PBMC samples from trial participants were taken at day 0 and at day 28 after the second dose. From the cysteine up to the phenylalanine, the CDR3 has a length of 11 residues. CDR3 DNA only is kept here, 33 bases in frame from base 1. Per the germline V gene (reference sequence), DFQATT is the CDR1 and SNEGSKA is the CDR2. Cut back by 7 bases and 1 base, the V and J ends lie 4 bases apart. A remark on this clone: Its cognate antigen has yet to be identified. No base quality information exists; no much larger clone differs at one position.

Broader findings and caveats from the paper: Reportedly, close to half of the unique spike-specific TCRs recognized epitopes lying outside the regions that are mutated in the B.1.351 and B.1.1.7 variants. In the small 56-69-year group, the increase in depth fell short of significance, most likely because of low power. A significant rise in spike-specific TCR breadth and depth was observed after two AZD1222 doses relative to day 0 and relative to MenACWY recipients. Because no day 14 peak-response samples were available, the repertoires could be characterized only after the peak T cell response. Conclusions about previously exposed vaccinees are limited, since just five to seven AZD1222 recipients were seropositive for SARS-CoV-2 at baseline. Participants were mostly white British, with more females than males. The authors suggested clonal diversity may have been underestimated. The vaccine-associated CD4 TCRs covered the entire spike protein, and the dominant responses fell in regions 160-218 and 743-854.

The CDR3 regions of human TCRbeta chains were analyzed by immunosequencing. As for the original processing: TCRs in the repertoires were compared against a reference library of SARS-CoV-2-specific TCRs that had been generated with the MIRA antigen-specificity platform. Breadth was defined as the fraction of unique TCRs that were SARS-CoV-2-associated. Depth was defined as the fraction of total T cells that were SARS-CoV-2-associated. Using the MIRA data, each spike-specific TCR was assigned both to the spike region to which the TCR was reactive and to a CD4 or CD8 class. Log10-transformed breadth and depth values were compared by one-way ANOVA with Sidak's multiple comparisons tests. TCRdb took this table from immuneACCESS and kept in-frame rearrangements with V and J called. Such tables lack part of the clones; where checked against another copy, unresolved V genes explain under half of the gap, and the rest is unexplained. Clone size and V and J calls were adopted from that table, with D and trimming inferred from the DNA. Counted in this sample were approximately 100,000 clones; over 75% of them appeared once. 8% to 9% of the sample belongs to the ten largest clones.

The chain was built from TRBV20-1 and TRBJ2-2, with no confidently assigned D gene. This TCR was recovered from an adult in good health. The sample was peripheral blood, taken on day 0 of AZD1222 vaccination. In nucleotide form, the sequence is TGCAGTGGCCAGAACACCGGGGAGCTGTTTTTT. This codes for CSGQNTGELFF.